Below, 6 T cell receptor beta chains from the same sample are listed, as sequenced in a study of T-cell memory formation after mild COVID-19. MiXCR was run by TCRdb on the 5' RACE reads, yielding one entry per CDR3 protein. The table shows 250,000 to 400,000 distinct CDR3 sequences, with over 11% occurring only once. Sequencing was done on a sample of PBMCs or a T cell subset sorted from them (not recorded which). The receptors come from a man aged 18 to 30 who had mild COVID-19 (a few samples of this study predate the infection). Cell type and time point are not known.

The chain joins TRBV11-2 to TRBJ2-2; the D gene is possibly TRBD2 (5 bases). The germline CDR1 and CDR2 sequences are SGHAT and FQNNGV. V gave up 5 bases and J gave up 8 bases, with 9 bases separating them. This CDR3 has 12 amino acids. The CDR3 protein is CASSREDGELFF. The CDR3, as DNA: TGTGCCAGCAGCCGGGAAGATGGGGAGCTGTTTTTT.

The rearrangement uses TRBV2 and TRBJ2-3; a possible D gene is TRBD2 (5 bases). The V end was cut by 2 bases, the J end by 4 bases, with 13 bases between. CDR1 SNHLY and CDR2 FYNNEI come from the germline V gene. The CDR3 runs 15 residues. CDR3 sequence: CASSETSSGADTQYF. DNA of the CDR3: TGTGCCAGCAGTGAAACTAGTTCGGGCGCAGATACGCAGTATTTT.

The chain combines TRBV7-9 with TRBJ2-3, with no clear D. This CDR3 region has 18 residues. From germline, CDR1 is SEHNR and CDR2 FQNEAQ (reference sequence). V lost 1 base and J 2 bases, leaving 19 bases between the germline ends. The CDR3: CASSLEGRTGPLTDTQYF. The CDR3 bases are TGTGCCAGCAGCTTAGAGGGTAGGACGGGCCCCCTCACAGATACGCAGTATTTT.

As concerns this clonotype: An end of the junction differs from the germline gene, which may be a read error. This chain joins TRBV6-6 and TRBJ2-1, with D unclear. Germline CDR1 and CDR2: MNHNY and SVGAGI (reference sequence). This CDR3 is built from 10 residues. The DNA for the CDR3 is TGTGCCAGCAATTACGGGGAGCAGTTCTTC. Its translation: CASNYGEQFF.

This clonotype was counted a few times. J is TRBJ2-5 and V is TRBV7-2, with 7 bases lining up with TRBD2. From germline, CDR1 is SGHTA and CDR2 FQGNSA. The CDR3 has 13 amino acids. The J segment lost 4 bases and the V segment lost 6 bases, leaving 5 bases of the junction unmatched. The CDR3: CASSNGRGETQYF. CDR3 coding DNA: TGTGCCAGCAGTAATGGGAGGGGAGAGACCCAGTACTTC.

The chain couples TRBV5-1 to TRBJ2-5; 8 bases agree with TRBD2. The CDR3 length is 15 residues. V lost 4 bases to trimming and J lost 6 bases; unmatched junction nucleotides: 11. The germline V gene encodes CDR1 SGHRS and CDR2 YFSETQ. The CDR3 spells CASSEVRGGRKTQYF. CDR3 bases: TGCGCCAGCAGCGAGGTACGGGGGGGCAGGAAGACCCAGTACTTC.